These 9 T cell receptor beta chains share one sample of origin, sequenced in a study of cytomegalovirus exposure and HLA in healthy donors. 13 Jbeta primers and 60 Vbeta primers were used for the PCR. Clones were read by immunoSEQ multiplex PCR, and TCRdb kept only the in-frame ones, dropping some. The sample records 150,000 to 160,000 clones, around 82% being singletons. The specimen was PBMCs. Every receptor here comes from a woman in her fifties or sixties in good health and CMV-seropositive.

CDR3 nucleotides: TGTGCCAGCAGCGGATGGACAGGGGTGGGCTACGAGCAGTACTTC. Protein sequence: CASSGWTGVGYEQYF. The rearrangement links TRBV7-9 to TRBJ2-7, with 9 bases that match TRBD1. With 5 bases clipped from V and 3 bases from J, the junction kept 8 bases outside the gene matches. From germline, CDR1 is SEHNR and CDR2 FQNEAQ (reference sequence). The CDR3 contains 15 residues.

The count of this clone is one. This chain links TRBV7-2 with TRBJ2-7; possibly TRBD2 for D (6 bases). Germline V gene sequence: CDR1 SGHTA, CDR2 FQGNSA. The ends were cut back, 4 bases at V and 1 base at J, with 17 bases in the middle. This CDR3 contains 16 residues. CDR3 sequence: CASSSGGGSTSYEQYF. For the CDR3, the DNA is TGTGCCAGCAGCTCCGGGGGAGGTTCCACTTCCTACGAGCAGTACTTC.

The CDR3 here is CASGKTGGKTEAFF. The CDR3 DNA sequence: TGTGCCAGCGGGAAAACAGGGGGCAAGACTGAAGCTTTCTTT. V usage is TRBV6-1 and J usage is TRBJ1-1; 9 bases are shared with TRBD1. The CDR3 runs to 14 residues. The trim removed 8 bases at V and 5 bases at J, leaving 9 bases unmatched. The germline gives CDR1 MNHNS, CDR2 SASEGT.

This clone appeared once. V is TRBV7-2 and J is TRBJ2-3; 7 bases are shared with TRBD1. From germline, CDR1 is SGHTA and CDR2 FQGNSA. The CDR3 loop spans 16 amino acids. V lost 2 bases and J lost 2; bases outside the gene matches: 7. The DNA of the CDR3 is TGTGCCAGCAGCTTATTCCGGGACAGATTCACAGATACGCAGTATTTT. Its protein product is CASSLFRDRFTDTQYF.

The CDR3 here is CSTPGTGDSPLHF. The DNA for the CDR3 is TGCAGCACACCCGGGACAGGGGATTCACCCCTCCACTTT. The chain recombines TRBV29-1 with TRBJ1-6; TRBD1 matches 10 bases. Germline CDR1 reads SQVTM; CDR2 reads ANQGSEA. J lost 8 bases, V lost 8 bases, and 6 bases had no gene match. The CDR3 is made up of 13 amino acids.

The rearrangement joins TRBV7-9 to TRBJ2-7; 8 bases align to TRBD2. Losses at the gene ends were 6 bases for V and 3 bases for J; bases not matched to a gene: 7. The CDR3 runs 14 residues. Germline V gene lookup returns CDR1 SEHNR and CDR2 FQNEAQ (reference sequence). In DNA, the CDR3 is TGTGCCAGCAGTCCCCCGGGGGGGAACTACGAGCAGTACTTC. Amino acid sequence: CASSPPGGNYEQYF.

The rearrangement uses TRBV7-2 and TRBJ1-1; D gene ambiguous. CDR3 length equals 14 residues. Trimming took off 1 base at V and 0 bases at J, with 6 bases between the two ends. CDR1 and CDR2 (germline): SGHTA, FQGNSA. CDR3 DNA: TGTGCCAGCAGCTTAGGGCCTCTGAACACTGAAGCTTTCTTT. Residues: CASSLGPLNTEAFF.

The chain has TRBV9 and TRBJ1-6; no clear D gene. V dropped 0 bases and J dropped 10 bases, with 11 bases sitting between them. There are 14 residues in the CDR3. Germline V gene sequence: CDR1 SGDLS, CDR2 YYNGEE. CDR3 amino acids: CASSVGGGLSPLHF. In DNA, the CDR3 is TGTGCCAGCAGCGTAGGTGGCGGCCTCTCACCCCTCCACTTT.

This clone was counted once. The chain uses TRBV11-2 and TRBJ2-1; tentative D call: TRBD2 (5 bases). The germline V gene has CDR1 SGHAT and CDR2 FQNNGV. Trimming left V 0 bases short and J 8 bases short, with 14 bases between. There are 15 residues in the CDR3. This chain's CDR3 is CASSLEYGTGDEQFF. The CDR3 DNA follows: TGTGCCAGCAGCTTAGAGTACGGTACCGGGGATGAGCAGTTCTTC. Variable domain in full (rest from reference TRBV11-2 and TRBJ2-1): EAGVAQSPRYKIIEKRQSVAFWCNPISGHATLYWYQQILGQGPKLLIQFQNNGVVDDSQLPKDRFSAERLKGVDSTLKIQPAKLEDSAVYLCASSLEYGTGDEQFFGPGTRLTVL.